This T cell receptor beta chain originates from a study of cytomegalovirus exposure and HLA in healthy donors. In the study overall: T cells numbering about 179 million yielded around 120 million unique TCR beta sequences in an earlier analysis.

The CDR3 has 14 residues. V lost 6 bases to trimming and J lost 4 bases, with 15 bases between them. The germline CDR1 and CDR2 sequences are MNHNS and SASEGT. Study results and limitations: The number of N-insertions in an Asian-associated ancestry cluster was reportedly below the 666-donor mean in a later analysis. 164 TCR beta chains were listed as cytomegalovirus-associated.

PCR amplification relied on 60 Vbeta primers (plus 13 Jbeta primers). This table comes from immunoSEQ multiplex PCR, and its TCRdb copy is limited to in-frame clones, with some not included. The table includes around 200,000 clones, around 68% detected once. A remark on this clone: Antigen specificity is unknown.

This TCR was recovered from a man aged 40-49 years in good health and CMV-seronegative. The specimen sequenced was PBMCs. The V call is TRBV6-1, the J call TRBJ1-2; tentative D call: TRBD1 (6 bases). CDR3 sequence (DNA): TGTGCCAGCAGCGGGACAACGGATGGCTATGGCTACACCTTC. This sequence encodes CASSGTTDGYGYTF.